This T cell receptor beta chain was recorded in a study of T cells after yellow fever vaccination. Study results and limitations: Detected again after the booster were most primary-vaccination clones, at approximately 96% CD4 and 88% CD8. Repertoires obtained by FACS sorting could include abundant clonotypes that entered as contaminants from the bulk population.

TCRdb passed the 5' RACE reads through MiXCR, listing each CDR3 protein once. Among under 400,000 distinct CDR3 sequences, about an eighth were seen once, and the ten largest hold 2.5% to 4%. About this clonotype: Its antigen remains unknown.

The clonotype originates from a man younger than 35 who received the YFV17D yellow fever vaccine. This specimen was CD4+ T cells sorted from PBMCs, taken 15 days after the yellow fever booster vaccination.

CDR3 sequence reads: CSARKAGQGEQYV. CDR3 DNA sequence: TGCAGTGCTAGAAAGGCCGGCCAAGGGGAGCAGTACGTC. This chain links TRBV20-1 with TRBJ2-7; D not certain. Trimming stripped 2 bases from V and 7 bases from J, with 15 bases between. Germline values: CDR1 DFQATT, CDR2 SNEGSKA (reference sequence). The CDR3 is 13 amino acids.